Below are 19 T cell receptor beta chains sequenced from a single sample in a study of CD8 T cells in Susac syndrome. An input of 0.5 to 1 ug of RNA was subjected to reverse transcription using random hexamers. MiXCR was run by TCRdb on the immunoSEQ multiplex PCR reads, yielding one entry per CDR3 protein. The sample lists about 90,000 distinct CDR3 sequences, roughly 91% occurring once. The sequenced material came from CD8+ T cells from PBMCs. These receptors came from a human donor in good health.

The chain combines TRBV6-5 with TRBJ2-7; 7 nucleotides agree with TRBD1. The germline gives CDR1 MNHEY, CDR2 SVGAGI. This CDR3 spans 13 amino acids. With V trimmed by 5 bases and J by 3 bases, 4 bases remained unmatched. The CDR3 loop reads CASSLGQRYEQYF. Written as DNA, the CDR3 is TGTGCCAGCAGTCTGGGACAGCGCTACGAGCAGTACTTC.

The rearrangement uses TRBV12-3 or TRBV12-4 and TRBJ2-7, with D unresolved. V shed 7 bases and J shed 6 bases, with 10 bases lying between them. CDR3 length equals 11 residues. The CDR3 spells CASTNASEQYF. The CDR3 DNA sequence: TGTGCCAGCACTAACGCAAGCGAGCAGTACTTC.

The rearrangement uses TRBV21-1 and TRBJ2-7; the D call TRBD1 from the table was never checked on the DNA. TRBV21-1 is tagged as a pseudogene. CDR3 length: 15 amino acids. In nucleotides, the CDR3 is TGTGCCAGCAGCAAAGCGAAAGGGACCGACTACGAGCAGTACTTC. Its translation: CASSKAKGTDYEQYF.

This chain links TRBV5-1 with TRBJ1-2; D is perhaps TRBD1 (6 bases). Trimming stripped 4 bases from V and 5 bases from J, with 12 bases between. This CDR3 contains 13 residues. CDR1 is SGHRS and CDR2 is YFSETQ in the germline V gene. Here the CDR3 reads CASSKTGSYGYTF. In DNA, the CDR3 is TGCGCCAGCAGCAAGACAGGTTCTTATGGCTACACCTTC.

The chain has TRBV5-5 and TRBJ1-1, with D unclear. V dropped 0 bases and J dropped 10 bases, with 7 bases sitting between them. Germline values: CDR1 SGHKS, CDR2 YYEKEE (reference sequence). This CDR3 has 11 amino acids. The DNA of the CDR3 is TGTGCCAGCAGCTTGGTGCGAACAGCTTTCTTT. Amino acid sequence: CASSLVRTAFF. Based on the CDR3 plus reference TRBV5-5 and TRBJ1-1, the full variable domain is DAGVTQSPTHLIKTRGQQVTLRCSPISGHKSVSWYQQVLGQGPQFIFQYYEKEERGRGNFPDRFSARQFPNYSSELNVNALLLGDSALYLCASSLVRTAFFGQGTRLTVV.

Remarks on this clonotype: Compared with germline, one end of the junction differs, possibly owing to a read error. The V gene is TRBV20-1, the J gene TRBJ1-2, with TRBD1 as a possible D gene (5 bases). The germline gives CDR1 DFQATT, CDR2 SNEGSKA (reference sequence). This CDR3 spans 14 amino acids. CDR3 DNA: TGCAGTACTAGACAGAACATAGATAACTATGGCTACACCTTC. Its translation is CSTRQNIDNYGYTF.

This sequence joins TRBV19 and TRBJ2-5, with 10 bases matching TRBD2. CDR1 LNHDA and CDR2 SQIVND come from the germline V gene (reference sequence). V shed 7 bases and J 2 bases; nucleotides not matched to a gene: 4. The CDR3 spans 14 residues. CDR3 DNA sequence: TGTGCCAGTAACCCTAGCGGGGGACAAGAGACCCAGTACTTC. Translation gives CASNPSGGQETQYF.

CDR3 bases: TGCAGCGTTGACAGGGAGAACACTGAAGCTTTCTTT. Its protein is CSVDRENTEAFF. This chain joins TRBV29-1 and TRBJ1-1; a possible D gene is TRBD1 (5 bases). Germline V gives CDR1 SQVTM, CDR2 ANQGSEA. Trimming stripped 3 bases from V and 1 base from J, with 6 bases between. This CDR3 region has 12 residues.

As concerns this clonotype: Sequence at one end of the junction differs from germline and may be a read error. The genes are TRBV7-2 and TRBJ2-4, with TRBD1 matching 9 bases. Germline lookup yields CDR1 SGHTA and CDR2 FQGNSA. The CDR3 consists of 11 residues. In DNA form, the CDR3 reads TGTGCCAGCAGTTCCGGGACAGGGCCTTTTTTC. Translating gives CASSSGTGPFF. The full variable domain, rest sourced from reference TRBV7-2 and TRBJ2-4, is GAGVSQSPSNKVTEKGKDVELRCDPISGHTALYWYRQSLGQGLEFLIYFQGNSAPDKSGLPSDRFSAERTGGSVSTLTIQRTQQEDSAVYLCASSSGTGPFFGAGTRLSVL.

The CDR3 sequence is CASSTSGSQETQYF. In nucleotides, the CDR3 is TGTGCCAGCAGCACCTCGGGTTCCCAAGAGACCCAGTACTTC. The V gene is TRBV7-8, the J gene TRBJ2-5; D not certain. The CDR3 is 14 amino acids. Trimming pared 5 bases from V and 1 base from J, leaving 11 bases between. The germline gives CDR1 SGHVS, CDR2 FQNEAQ.

This rearrangement joins TRBV18 to TRBJ2-7; 7 nucleotides match TRBD1. Germline loops: CDR1 KGHSH, CDR2 LQKENI. Unmatched junction bases numbered 5, after V lost 6 bases and J lost 3 bases. This CDR3 comprises 13 residues. CDR3 amino acids: CASSLRQGYEQYF. DNA for the CDR3: TGTGCCAGCTCTCTTCGACAGGGCTACGAGCAGTACTTC.

This chain connects TRBV6-1 to TRBJ2-4; 9 bases map to TRBD2. J lost 0 bases, V lost 6 bases, and 6 bases had no gene match. CDR1 and CDR2 from the germline V gene are MNHNS and SASEGT. This CDR3 is 16 amino acids long. DNA of the CDR3: TGTGCCAGCAGCCTAGGACTAGCGTTAGCCAAAAACATTCAGTACTTC. This translates into CASSLGLALAKNIQYF.

The rearrangement uses TRBV6-5 and TRBJ2-3; 9 bases agree with TRBD1. The germline V gene has CDR1 MNHEY and CDR2 SVGAGI. The CDR3 extends over 17 amino acids. V was pared by 0 bases and J by 5 bases, with 9 bases of the junction left unmatched. The CDR3 loop reads CASSYSIGQGLGDTQYF. CDR3 bases: TGTGCCAGCAGTTACTCGATAGGACAGGGGCTTGGAGATACGCAGTATTTT.

The chain joins TRBV15 to TRBJ2-1; 10 positions agree with TRBD1. V shed 4 bases and J 2 bases; nucleotides not matched to a gene: 2. The length of the CDR3 is 15 residues. CDR1 LNHNV and CDR2 YYDKDF come from the germline V gene (reference sequence). The DNA for the CDR3 is TGTGCCACCAGCACAGGACAGGGGGCCTACAATGAGCAGTTCTTC. This gives the protein CATSTGQGAYNEQFF.

The rearrangement joins TRBV11-2 to TRBJ2-5; maybe TRBD2 (6 bases). The germline V and J ends were trimmed by 2 bases and 3 bases, with 13 bases remaining between them. Germline V gene sequence: CDR1 SGHAT, CDR2 FQNNGV. The CDR3 runs to 15 residues. In DNA form, the CDR3 reads TGTGCCAGCAGCTTATCCGGGGGAGGCGAAGAGACCCAGTACTTC. Translation gives CASSLSGGGEETQYF.

This clonotype has a single count. The chain uses TRBV12-3 or TRBV12-4 and TRBJ1-1, with TRBD1 matching over 7 bases. V lost 3 bases and J lost 11; bases outside the gene matches: 6. The CDR3 contains 12 residues. In nucleotides, the CDR3 is TGTGCCAGCAGTTTGGGACAGAGTGGTGCTTTCTTT. It is translated as CASSLGQSGAFF.

V and J are TRBV11-2 and TRBJ2-4; D is ambiguous. Germline CDR1 SGHAT, CDR2 FQNNGV. V gave up 5 bases and J gave up 1 base, with 9 bases separating them. The CDR3 consists of 14 residues. The CDR3 DNA sequence: TGTGCCAGCAGCCCCGACGGGGCCAAAAACATTCAGTACTTC. Residues: CASSPDGAKNIQYF.

This chain joins TRBV20-1 and TRBJ2-7, with D perhaps given as TRBD1 or TRBD2 (6 bases each). The CDR3 extends over 15 amino acids. V was shortened by 0 bases and J by 0 bases, with 12 bases between the two germline ends. CDR1 DFQATT and CDR2 SNEGSKA come from the germline V gene (reference sequence). The CDR3 DNA reads as TGCAGTGCTAGAGATCTAGGGGGGACCTCCTACGAGCAGTACTTC. Amino acid sequence: CSARDLGGTSYEQYF.

Only a few counts were recorded for this clonotype. V is TRBV6-1 and J is TRBJ2-1, with D tentatively TRBD1 (6 bases). Germline-derived CDR1 and CDR2 are MNHNS and SASEGT. V dropped 10 bases and J dropped 8 bases, with 18 bases sitting between them. This CDR3 region has 13 residues. The CDR3 region is CAIFQVDRYEQFF. CDR3 nucleotide sequence: TGTGCCATCTTCCAGGTTGACAGGTATGAGCAGTTCTTC.